This TCR beta chain was found in a study of cytomegalovirus exposure and HLA in healthy donors. Findings and caveats of the study: The study designated about 160 TCR beta chains cytomegalovirus-associated.

This PCR relied on a set of 60 Vbeta primers and 13 Jbeta primers. Assay: immunoSEQ multiplex PCR; the TCRdb copy retains only in-frame clones and omits some. Of some 120,000 clones in the sample, 65% to 90% were seen once. CDR1 is MNHNS, CDR2 SASEGT, per germline. V was trimmed by 5 bases and J by 3 bases, leaving 5 bases between them. The CDR3 consists of 12 residues. Note on this clone: The antigen remains unidentified.

The rearrangement joins TRBV6-1 to TRBJ1-3; D is unclear. The sequence was obtained from a woman aged 40 to 50 in good health and CMV-seronegative. What was sequenced was PBMCs. The CDR3 is CASSPSGNTIYF. In DNA, the CDR3 is TGTGCCAGCAGTCCCAGTGGAAACACCATATATTTT.